These T cell receptor beta chains were read from a single sample in a study of Ad26.COV2.S vaccination and SARS-CoV-2 variants. Using immunoSEQ multiplex PCR, the repertoire was profiled, and TCRdb retains in-frame clones only, with some absent. The data hold some 350,000 clones, with approximately 85% observed a single time. The material sequenced was peripheral blood, taken in a trial of Ad26.COV2.S vaccine versus placebo. The receptors were sampled from a person between 18 and 59 years old who received the Ad26.COV2.S COVID-19 vaccine or a placebo. Each CDR3 is given with its conserved first and last residue.

J | V | CDR3
TRBJ2-7 | TRBV20-1 | CSAPKGAEQYF
TRBJ1-1 | TRBV5-1 | CASSLVPKNTEAFF
TRBJ2-7 | TRBV3-1/TRBV3-2 | CASSHGDEQYF
TRBJ1-1 | TRBV15 | CATSRGRGLRLNTEAFF
TRBJ2-3 | TRBV11-2 | CASSFTGTATDTQYF
TRBJ2-2 | TRBV4-3 | CASSQGGPPGELFF
TRBJ1-1 | TRBV10-1 | CASSEARGTTEAFF
TRBJ1-2 | TRBV6-6 | CASSFPTASNYGYTF
TRBJ1-1 | TRBV5-1 | CASSATGGTEAFF
TRBJ2-3 | TRBV7-6 | CASSLGRAVSGTDTQYF
TRBJ2-3 | TRBV10-2 | CASSAEGASGTSTDTQYF
TRBJ2-2 | TRBV10-3 | CATKQPPGLTNTGELFF
TRBJ2-7 | TRBV28 | CASRGTTRSIF
TRBJ1-6 | TRBV5-1 | CASSEPHLNSPLHF
TRBJ2-3 | TRBV7-9 | CASGRDSFTDTQYF
TRBJ2-2 | TRBV4-1 | CASSQNRVYLNTGELFF
TRBJ1-2 | TRBV3-1/TRBV3-2 | CASSSLDREGGYTF
TRBJ1-1 | TRBV19 | CASSITGLTEAFF
TRBJ2-3 | TRBV11-3 | CASSLDSGSTDTQYF
TRBJ1-3 | TRBV6-5 | CASRTGLGGGNTIYF
TRBJ1-3 | TRBV5-6 | CASSKRDPFPSGNTIYF
TRBJ2-5 | TRBV5-1 | CASSALTGVEETQYF
TRBJ2-3 | TRBV19 | CASSIDGGDRTDTQYF
TRBJ2-1 | TRBV5-1 | CASSLGAGGYDNEQFF
TRBJ2-7 | TRBV19 | CASSRGGGSYEQYF
TRBJ1-4 | TRBV7-9 | CASSGGGGNEKLFF
TRBJ2-2 | TRBV3-1/TRBV3-2 | CASSQDRDRTGELFF
TRBJ2-3 | TRBV19 | CASSIDRVRGNTQYF
TRBJ1-2 | TRBV6-6 | CASTFTDRGRRGYTF
TRBJ1-1 | TRBV6-5 | CATLRPPEAFF
TRBJ2-5 | TRBV7-9 | CASSFERGQLETQYF
TRBJ1-5 | TRBV5-1 | CASSLEGGGDQPQHF
TRBJ2-2 | TRBV30 | CAWGGWAKRHTGELFF
TRBJ2-2 | TRBV2 | CASSPQGAGELFF
TRBJ2-1 | TRBV5-4 | CASSLSGGRANEQFF
TRBJ1-3 | TRBV18 | CASSGLRNTIYF
TRBJ2-5 | TRBV7-7 | CASSLGLAQETQYF
TRBJ2-1 | TRBV9 | CASSVGLGARREGYNEQFF
TRBJ2-7 | TRBV5-1 | CASSLAQGAYEQYF
TRBJ1-1 | TRBV11-2 | CASRGDRGRFVLGTEAFF
TRBJ2-7 | TRBV10-1 | CASSESGTGSEQYF
TRBJ2-7 | TRBV27 | CASSLTRDYEQYF
TRBJ1-2 | TRBV18 | CASSPPGQGNYGYTF
TRBJ2-7 | TRBV7-9 | CASSESGHIYEQYF
TRBJ1-1 | TRBV2 | CASSKPKPEAFF
TRBJ2-2 | TRBV24-1 | CATSLSGSGELFF
TRBJ2-5 | TRBV6-2/TRBV6-3 | CASSVQPQETQYF
TRBJ1-5 | TRBV12-5 | CASGLWTGNSNQPQHF
TRBJ2-1 | TRBV6-2/TRBV6-3 | CASSTTTGTSGTYNEQFF
TRBJ2-5 | TRBV19 | CASRKGVGQYF
TRBJ1-1 | TRBV7-2 | CASSFRAGVIGAFF
TRBJ1-1 | TRBV30 | CAWSVVRGGTEAFF